This T cell receptor beta chain derives from a study of monozygotic twins with inflammatory bowel disease. From the 5' RACE reads, TCRdb lists one entry per CDR3 protein and no DNA. The table counts around 380,000 distinct CDR3 sequences; around 2.3% lies in the top ten. The CDR3 runs to 15 residues. Germline V CDR1 and CDR2: SGHDT, YYEEEE. The receptor's source is a human donor with ulcerative colitis or Crohn's disease, or a healthy co-twin of an affected twin (not recorded which). V is TRBV5-6 and J is TRBJ2-7; without DNA, the TCRdb call of TRBD1 cannot be checked. Sequencing was carried out using blood. The CDR3 loop reads CASSPWTGGSYEQYF.